The next 3 T cell receptor beta chains were all read from a single sample in a study of blood T cell repertoires in COVID-19. The protocol was immunoSEQ multiplex PCR, while the TCRdb copy is restricted to in-frame clones and leaves out a portion. The sample shows about 170,000 clones, over 80% of them seen only once. The sample taken for sequencing was peripheral blood. These receptors originate from a woman older than 75 with COVID-19, enrolled during active disease.

This rearrangement joins TRBV4-1 to TRBJ2-7; 10 nucleotides agree with TRBD2. There are 15 residues in the CDR3. Germline V gene lookup returns CDR1 MGHRA and CDR2 YSYEKL. V lost 2 bases to trimming and J lost 3 bases; unmatched junction nucleotides: 4. The DNA of the CDR3 is TGCGCCAGCAGCCAAAGGAGCGGGGGGGACTACGAGCAGTACTTC. This translates into CASSQRSGGDYEQYF.

This sequence joins TRBV7-2 and TRBJ1-5; D remains unclear. The CDR3 has 16 amino acids. V dropped 1 base and J dropped 1 base, with 11 bases sitting between them. The germline gives CDR1 SGHTA, CDR2 FQGNSA. CDR3 DNA: TGTGCCAGCAGCTTAGTTCCAACTAGGAGCAATCAGCCCCAGCATTTT. Its translation: CASSLVPTRSNQPQHF.

The chain joins TRBV5-1 to TRBJ2-5, with D perhaps TRBD2 (6 bases). The length of the CDR3 is 14 residues. The ends were cut back, 4 bases at V and 4 bases at J, with 14 bases in the middle. Germline V gives CDR1 SGHRS, CDR2 YFSETQ. CDR3 protein: CASSPWRGGETQYF. The CDR3 DNA reads TGCGCCAGCAGCCCTTGGAGGGGTGGAGAGACCCAGTACTTC.